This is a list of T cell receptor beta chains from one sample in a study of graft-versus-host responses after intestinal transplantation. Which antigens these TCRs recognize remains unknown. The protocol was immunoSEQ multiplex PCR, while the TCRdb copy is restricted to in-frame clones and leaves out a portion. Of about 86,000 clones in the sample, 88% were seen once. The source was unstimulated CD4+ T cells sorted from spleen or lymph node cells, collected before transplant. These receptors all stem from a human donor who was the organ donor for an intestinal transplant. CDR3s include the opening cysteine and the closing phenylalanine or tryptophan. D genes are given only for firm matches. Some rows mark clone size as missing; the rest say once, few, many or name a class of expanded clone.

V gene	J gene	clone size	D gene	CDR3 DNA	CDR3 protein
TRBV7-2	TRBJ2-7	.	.	TGTGCCAGCAGCTTAGGATCGCCGAGCTCCTACGAGCAGTACTTC	CASSLGSPSSYEQYF
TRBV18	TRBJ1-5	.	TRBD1	TGTGCCAGCTCACAACAGGGGGCGGCTCAGCCCCAGCATTTT	CASSQQGAAQPQHF
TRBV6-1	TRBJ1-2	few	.	TGTGCCAGCAGCCGACCGGGACACCTATCCTTC	CASSRPGHLSF
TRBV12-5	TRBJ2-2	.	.	TGTGCTAGTGGTTTGGGAGGCGGGCGGGGCCCTCAGGCCGGGGAGCTGTTTTTT	CASGLGGGRGPQAGELFF
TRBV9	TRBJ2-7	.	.	TGTGCCAGCAGCGTATCAGGGGACTACGAGCAGTACTTC	CASSVSGDYEQYF
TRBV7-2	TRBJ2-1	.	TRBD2	TGTGCCAGCAGCCTCGGGACTAGCTTGAGCTATGAGCAGTTCTTC	CASSLGTSLSYEQFF
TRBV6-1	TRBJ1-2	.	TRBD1	TGTGCCAGCAGTGCATCAGGGGGAAACTATGGCTACACCTTC	CASSASGGNYGYTF
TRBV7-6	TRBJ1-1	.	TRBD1	TGTGCCAGCAGCAGGGACAGGGGGCCCGGGGTGAACACTGAAGCTTTCTTT	CASSRDRGPGVNTEAFF
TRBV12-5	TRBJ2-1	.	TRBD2	TGTGCTAGTGGTTTGAGCGGGACCTACAATGAGCAGTTCTTC	CASGLSGTYNEQFF
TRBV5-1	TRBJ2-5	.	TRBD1	TGCGCCAGCAGCTTGGGGGACAGAATTCAAGAGACCCAGTACTTC	CASSLGDRIQETQYF
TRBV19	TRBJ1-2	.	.	TGTGCCAGTAGTCAGAGGACACCTAACTATGGCTACACCTTC	CASSQRTPNYGYTF
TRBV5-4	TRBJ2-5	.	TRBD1	TGTGCCAGCAGCCTGGACAGGCGGGAGACCCAGTACTTC	CASSLDRRETQYF
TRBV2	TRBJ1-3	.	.	TGTGCCAGCAGTGTCGCGGGTGCGGCCATATATTTT	CASSVAGAAIYF
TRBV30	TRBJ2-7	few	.	TGTGCCTCCAGCCCTGCCTCTAGGTTGGGGCAGTACTTC	CASSPASRLGQYF
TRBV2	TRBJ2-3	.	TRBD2	TGTGCCAGCAGTGGGGGGACTATAACAGATACGCAGTATTTT	CASSGGTITDTQYF
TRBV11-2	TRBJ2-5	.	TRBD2	TGTGCCAGCAGCCAATCGGGGGGGAGAGGGATGTACTTC	CASSQSGGRGMYF
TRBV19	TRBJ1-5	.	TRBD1	TGTGCCAGTAGTTTTCCGGGACAGGGATACAATCAGCCCCAGCATTTT	CASSFPGQGYNQPQHF
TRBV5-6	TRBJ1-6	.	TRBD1	TGTGCCAGCAGCTTGAAGGCAGGGACAGCTTCACCCCTCCACTTT	CASSLKAGTASPLHF
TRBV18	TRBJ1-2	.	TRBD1	TGTGCCAGCTCACGGGACAGGGTCGATGGCTACACCTTC	CASSRDRVDGYTF
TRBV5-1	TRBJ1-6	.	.	TGCGCCAGCAGGCAGGGGAGCTCGAGTAATTCACCCCTCCACTTT	CASRQGSSSNSPLHF
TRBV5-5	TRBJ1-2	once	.	TGTGCCAGCAGCCAAATGGACAGCGATGGCTACACCTTC	CASSQMDSDGYTF
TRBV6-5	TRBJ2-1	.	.	TGTGCCAGCAGTGGGACAAGTTACAATGAGCAGTTCTTC	CASSGTSYNEQFF
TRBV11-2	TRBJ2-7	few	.	TGTGCCAGCAGCTCGCCCGGGGTGGGAGAGCAGTACTTC	CASSSPGVGEQYF
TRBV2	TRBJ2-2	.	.	TGTGCCAGCAGAGGACTCGGCGGGGAGCTGTTTTTT	CASRGLGGELFF
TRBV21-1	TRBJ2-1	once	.	TGTGCCAGCAGCAGGCGGACAAGTGAGCAGTTCTTC	CASSRRTSEQFF
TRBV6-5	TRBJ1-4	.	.	TGTGCCAGCAGGCGGAGCCTTAATGAAAAACTGTTTTTT	CASRRSLNEKLFF
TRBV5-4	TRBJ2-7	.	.	TGTGCCAGCAGCCTCGAACCCGGGGAGCCCTACGAGCAGTACTTC	CASSLEPGEPYEQYF
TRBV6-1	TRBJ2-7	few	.	TGTGCCAGCAGTGGACAGAATTACGAGCAGTACTTC	CASSGQNYEQYF
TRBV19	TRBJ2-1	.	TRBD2	TGTGCCAGTACACCATTCCTCCTAGCGGGAGTCGTCTACAATGAGCAGTTCTTC	CASTPFLLAGVVYNEQFF
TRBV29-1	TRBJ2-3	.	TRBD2	TGCAGCGTTGATCGAGCGGGGGGAACAGATACGCAGTATTTT	CSVDRAGGTDTQYF
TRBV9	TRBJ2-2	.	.	TGTGCCAGCCGGGCGGGGCGGTACACCGGGGAGCTGTTTTTT	CASRAGRYTGELFF
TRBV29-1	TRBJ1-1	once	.	TGCAGCGTTGACAGGGCTGACACTGAAGCTTTCTTT	CSVDRADTEAFF
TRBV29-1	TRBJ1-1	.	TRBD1	TGCAGCGTTAGGCGAGGACAGGGGGGGTGGCTTTTCTTT	CSVRRGQGGWLFF
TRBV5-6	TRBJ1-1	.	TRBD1	TGTGCCAGCAGCCACCGGACAGGAAGGACTGAAGCTTTCTTT	CASSHRTGRTEAFF
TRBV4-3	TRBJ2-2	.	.	TGCGCCAGCAGCCAAAGGCCGGGAGCGGACACCGGGGAGCTGTTTTTT	CASSQRPGADTGELFF
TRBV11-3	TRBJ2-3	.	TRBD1	TGTGCCAGCACCCAACAGGGGGCCCGCGCAGATACGCAGTATTTT	CASTQQGARADTQYF
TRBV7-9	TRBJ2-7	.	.	TGTGCCAGCAGCTTAGTAGCAGGAAGGGGTGGCCACGAGCAGTACTTC	CASSLVAGRGGHEQYF
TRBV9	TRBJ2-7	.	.	TGTGCCAGCAGCGAGAACGGGGGTACCTACGAGCAGTACTTC	CASSENGGTYEQYF
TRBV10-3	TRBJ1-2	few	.	TGTGCCATCAGTGACTCCAGGGAAAGGGACTATGGCTACACCTTC	CAISDSRERDYGYTF
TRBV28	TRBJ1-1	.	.	TGTGCCAGCACCATGAACACTGAAGCTTTCTTT	CASTMNTEAFF
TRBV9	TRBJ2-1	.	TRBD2	TGTGCCAGCAGCGTAAGGGAGGGGTTGAGCGGGAGGGTACCTGAGCAGTTCTTC	CASSVREGLSGRVPEQFF
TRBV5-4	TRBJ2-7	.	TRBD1	TGTGCCAGCAGCCCGGGACAGGGGAAGGACGAGCAGTACTTC	CASSPGQGKDEQYF
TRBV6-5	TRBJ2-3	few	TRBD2	TGTGCCAGCACCCCCCTAGCGGGAGGGAGTACGCAGTATTTT	CASTPLAGGSTQYF
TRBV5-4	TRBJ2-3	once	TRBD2	TGTGCCAGCAGCCCCGGGACTAGCGGGAGGGAACCAGATACGCAGTATTTT	CASSPGTSGREPDTQYF
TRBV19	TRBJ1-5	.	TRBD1	TGTGCCAGTAGTGCGACAGGGACCCAGCCCCAGCATTTT	CASSATGTQPQHF
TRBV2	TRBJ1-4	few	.	TGTGCCAGCAGTGACATCAATGAAAAACTGTTTTTT	CASSDINEKLFF
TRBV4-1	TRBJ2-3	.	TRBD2	TGCGCCAGCAGCCACACCGTGACTAGCGGCACAGATACGCAGTATTTT	CASSHTVTSGTDTQYF
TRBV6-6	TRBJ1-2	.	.	TGTGCCAGCAGCCATTACAGCTTTCTATATGGCTACACCTTC	CASSHYSFLYGYTF
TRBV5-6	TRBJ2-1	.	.	TGTGCCAGCAGCCCACACGGCGGGGAGCCATCCTACAATGAGCAGTTCTTC	CASSPHGGEPSYNEQFF
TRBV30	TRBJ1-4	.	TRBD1	TGTGCCTGGACAAGCTCGGACAGGGGGTGGTCTAATGAAAAACTGTTTTTT	CAWTSSDRGWSNEKLFF
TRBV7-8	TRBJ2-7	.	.	TGTGCCAGCAGCTACACGAGGTGGACTTACTCACCCCCCGAGCAGTACTTC	CASSYTRWTYSPPEQYF
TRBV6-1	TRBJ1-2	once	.	TGTGCCAGCAGTGTGGGCATAAACTATGGCTACACCTTC	CASSVGINYGYTF